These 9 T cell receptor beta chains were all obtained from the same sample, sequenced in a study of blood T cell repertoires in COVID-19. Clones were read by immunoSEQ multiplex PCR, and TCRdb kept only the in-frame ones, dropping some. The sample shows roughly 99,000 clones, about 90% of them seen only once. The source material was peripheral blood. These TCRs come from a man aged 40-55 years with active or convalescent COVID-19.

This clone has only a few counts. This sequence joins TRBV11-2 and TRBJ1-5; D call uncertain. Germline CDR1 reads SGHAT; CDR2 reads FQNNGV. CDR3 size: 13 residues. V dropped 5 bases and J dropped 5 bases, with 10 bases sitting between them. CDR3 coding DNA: TGTGCCAGCAGCCTATTGCCTTATCAGCCCCAGCATTTT. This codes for CASSLLPYQPQHF.

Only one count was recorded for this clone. CDR3 loop: CASRTVYTDTQYF. The CDR3 DNA reads as TGTGCCAGTCGGACAGTTTACACAGATACGCAGTATTTT. V usage is TRBV19 and J usage is TRBJ2-3, with D possibly TRBD1 on 6 matching bases. Germline CDR1 LNHDA, CDR2 SQIVND (reference sequence). V shed 8 bases and J shed 2 bases, with 11 bases lying between them. This CDR3 has 13 amino acids.

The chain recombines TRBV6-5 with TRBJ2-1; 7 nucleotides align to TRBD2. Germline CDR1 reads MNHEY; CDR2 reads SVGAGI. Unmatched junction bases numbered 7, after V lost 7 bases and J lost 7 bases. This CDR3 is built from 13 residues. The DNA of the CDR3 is TGTGCCAGCACTCTCGACGGGGGGAATGAGCAGTTCTTC. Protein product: CASTLDGGNEQFF.

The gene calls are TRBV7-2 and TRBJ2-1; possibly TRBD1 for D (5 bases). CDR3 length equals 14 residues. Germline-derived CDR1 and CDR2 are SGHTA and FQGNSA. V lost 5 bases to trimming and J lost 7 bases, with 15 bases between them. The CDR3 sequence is CASSPHTGPNEQFF. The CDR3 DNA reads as TGTGCCAGCAGCCCCCACACAGGTCCTAATGAGCAGTTCTTC. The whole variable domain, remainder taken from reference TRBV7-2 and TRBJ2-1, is GAGVSQSPSNKVTEKGKDVELRCDPISGHTALYWYRQSLGQGLEFLIYFQGNSAPDKSGLPSDRFSAERTGGSVSTLTIQRTQQEDSAVYLCASSPHTGPNEQFFGPGTRLTVL.

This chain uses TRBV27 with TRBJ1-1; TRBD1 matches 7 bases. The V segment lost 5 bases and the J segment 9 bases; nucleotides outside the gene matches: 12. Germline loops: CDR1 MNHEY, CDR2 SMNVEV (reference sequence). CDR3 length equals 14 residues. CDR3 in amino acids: CASSTHRDSFQAFF. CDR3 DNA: TGTGCCAGCAGTACGCACCGGGACAGTTTTCAAGCTTTCTTT.

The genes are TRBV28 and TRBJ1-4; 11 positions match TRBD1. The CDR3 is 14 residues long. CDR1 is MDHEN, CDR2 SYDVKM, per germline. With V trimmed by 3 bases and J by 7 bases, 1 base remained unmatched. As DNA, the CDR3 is TGTGCCAGCAGTTTGGGGACAGGGGGTGAAAAACTGTTTTTT. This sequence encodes CASSLGTGGEKLFF.

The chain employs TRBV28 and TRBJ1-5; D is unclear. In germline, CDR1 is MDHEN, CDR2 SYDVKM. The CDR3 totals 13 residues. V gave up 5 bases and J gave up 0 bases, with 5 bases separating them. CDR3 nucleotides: TGTGCCAGCAGTCCGTATAGCAATCAGCCCCAGCATTTT. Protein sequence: CASSPYSNQPQHF.

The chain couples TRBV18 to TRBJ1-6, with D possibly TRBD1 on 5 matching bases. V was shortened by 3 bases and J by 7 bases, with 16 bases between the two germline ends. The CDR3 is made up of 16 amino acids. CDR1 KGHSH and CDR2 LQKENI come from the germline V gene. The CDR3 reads CASSPVGHGANSPLHF. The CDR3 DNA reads TGTGCCAGCTCACCGGTTGGACACGGAGCGAATTCACCCCTCCACTTT. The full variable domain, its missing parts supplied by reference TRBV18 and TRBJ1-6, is NAGVMQNPRHLVRRRGQEARLRCSPMKGHSHVYWYRQLPEEGLKFMVYLQKENIIDESGMPKERFSAEFPKEGPSILRIQQVVRGDSAAYFCASSPVGHGANSPLHFGNGTRLTVT.

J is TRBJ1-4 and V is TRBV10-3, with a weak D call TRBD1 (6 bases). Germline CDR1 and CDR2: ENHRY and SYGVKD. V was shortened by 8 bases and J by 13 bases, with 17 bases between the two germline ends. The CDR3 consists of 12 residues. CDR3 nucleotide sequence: TGTGCCATCTCTACCACCGGACAGCGACTGTTTTTT. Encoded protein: CAISTTGQRLFF.